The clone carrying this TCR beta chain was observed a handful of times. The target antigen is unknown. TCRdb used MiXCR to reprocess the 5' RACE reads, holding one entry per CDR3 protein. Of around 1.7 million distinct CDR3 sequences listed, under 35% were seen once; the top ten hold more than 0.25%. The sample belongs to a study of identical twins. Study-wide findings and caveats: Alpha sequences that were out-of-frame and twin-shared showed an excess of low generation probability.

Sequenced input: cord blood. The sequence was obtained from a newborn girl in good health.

CDR3 protein: CATSAGDGYTF. The CDR3 nucleotides are TGTGCCACCAGTGCTGGGGATGGCTACACCTTC. The rearrangement joins TRBV24-1 to TRBJ1-2; D gene uncertain. CDR3 length: 11 amino acids. Between the trimmed V and J ends, which lost 5 bases and 6 bases, there was a span of 6 bases. Germline CDR1 reads KGHDR; CDR2 reads SFDVKD.